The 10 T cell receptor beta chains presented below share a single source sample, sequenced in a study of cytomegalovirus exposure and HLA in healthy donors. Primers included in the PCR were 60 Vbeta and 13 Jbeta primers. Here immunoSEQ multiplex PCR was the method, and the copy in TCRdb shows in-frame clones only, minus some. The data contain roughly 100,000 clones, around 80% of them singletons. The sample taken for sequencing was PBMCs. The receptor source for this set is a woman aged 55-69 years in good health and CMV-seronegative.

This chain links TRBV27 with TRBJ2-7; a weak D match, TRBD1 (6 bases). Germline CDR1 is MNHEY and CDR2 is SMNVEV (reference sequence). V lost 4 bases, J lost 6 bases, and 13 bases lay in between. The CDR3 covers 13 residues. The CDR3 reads CASSYLQGAEQYF. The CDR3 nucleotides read TGTGCCAGCAGTTATCTACAGGGCGCCGAGCAGTACTTC.

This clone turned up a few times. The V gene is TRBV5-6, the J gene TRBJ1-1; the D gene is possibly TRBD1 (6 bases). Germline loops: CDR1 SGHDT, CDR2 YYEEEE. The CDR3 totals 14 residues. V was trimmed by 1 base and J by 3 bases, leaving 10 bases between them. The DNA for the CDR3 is TGTGCCAGCAGCTTGCTCTCAGGGGACACTGAAGCTTTCTTT. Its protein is CASSLLSGDTEAFF.

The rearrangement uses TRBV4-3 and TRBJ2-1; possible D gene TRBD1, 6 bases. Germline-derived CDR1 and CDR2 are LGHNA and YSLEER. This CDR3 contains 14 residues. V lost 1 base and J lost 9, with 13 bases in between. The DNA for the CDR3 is TGCGCCAGCAGCCAAGGCCCGACAGGTATTGAGCAGTTCTTC. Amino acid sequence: CASSQGPTGIEQFF.

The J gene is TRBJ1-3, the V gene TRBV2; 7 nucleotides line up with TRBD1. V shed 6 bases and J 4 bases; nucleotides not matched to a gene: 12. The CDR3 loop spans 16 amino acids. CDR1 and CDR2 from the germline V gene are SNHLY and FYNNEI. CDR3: CASRPNTGQIGNTIYF. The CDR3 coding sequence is TGTGCCAGCAGGCCAAACACGGGACAGATAGGAAACACCATATATTTT.

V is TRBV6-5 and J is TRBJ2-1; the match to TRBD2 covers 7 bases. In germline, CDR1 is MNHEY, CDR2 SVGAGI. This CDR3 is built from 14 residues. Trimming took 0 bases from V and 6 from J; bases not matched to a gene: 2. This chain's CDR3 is CASSYSSGGNEQFF. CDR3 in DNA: TGTGCCAGCAGTTACTCTTCGGGAGGCAATGAGCAGTTCTTC.

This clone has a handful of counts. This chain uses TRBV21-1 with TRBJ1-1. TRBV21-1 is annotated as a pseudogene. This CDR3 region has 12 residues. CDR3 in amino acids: CAGTPGGTEAFF. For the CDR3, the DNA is TGTGCCGGGACGCCGGGGGGCACTGAAGCTTTCTTT.

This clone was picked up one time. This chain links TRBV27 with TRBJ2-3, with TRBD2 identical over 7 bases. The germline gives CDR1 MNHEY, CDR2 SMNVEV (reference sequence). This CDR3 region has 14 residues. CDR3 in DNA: TGTGCAACCGAGCACCCGGGGGGACCAGATACGCAGTATTTT. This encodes CATEHPGGPDTQYF.

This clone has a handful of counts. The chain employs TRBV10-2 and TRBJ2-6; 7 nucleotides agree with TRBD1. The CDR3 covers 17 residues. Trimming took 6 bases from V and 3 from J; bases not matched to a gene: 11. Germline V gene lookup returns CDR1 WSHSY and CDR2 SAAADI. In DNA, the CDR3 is TGCGCCAGCAGGGACCCTGCCAGGGGGAATGGGGCCAACGTCCTGACTTTC. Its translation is CASRDPARGNGANVLTF.

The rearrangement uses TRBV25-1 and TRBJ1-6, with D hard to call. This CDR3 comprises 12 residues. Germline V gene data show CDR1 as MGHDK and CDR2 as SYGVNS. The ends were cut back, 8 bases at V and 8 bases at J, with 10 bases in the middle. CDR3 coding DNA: TGTGCCAGCGCGACGGGTTATTCACCCCTCCACTTT. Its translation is CASATGYSPLHF.

The chain's CDR3 is CASSVDGSFSYNEQFF. In DNA form, the CDR3 reads TGTGCCAGCAGTGTTGACGGGAGCTTCTCCTACAATGAGCAGTTCTTC. This sequence joins TRBV2 and TRBJ2-1; D is perhaps TRBD2 (6 bases). Per the germline V gene, CDR1 is SNHLY and CDR2 is FYNNEI. The length of the CDR3 is 16 residues. V was cut by 4 bases and J by 0 bases, with 13 bases left in between.